The T cell receptor beta chain described here comes from a study of cytomegalovirus exposure and HLA in healthy donors. The PCR made use of 60 Vbeta and 13 Jbeta primers. Data came from immunoSEQ multiplex PCR; TCRdb stores just in-frame clones and leaves some out. Its table lists 35,000 to 45,000 clones. The germline V gene encodes CDR1 MNHNS and CDR2 SASEGT. Trimming stripped 6 bases from V and 2 bases from J, with 15 bases between. This CDR3 has 15 amino acids. This rearrangement joins TRBV6-1 to TRBJ2-3; maybe TRBD2 (7 bases). The TCR comes from a male donor in good health and CMV-seronegative. The sample consisted of PBMCs. The CDR3 bases are TGTGCCAGCAGGGTGGGAGGGGGAGCCACAGATACGCAGTATTTT. As protein: CASRVGGGATDTQYF.